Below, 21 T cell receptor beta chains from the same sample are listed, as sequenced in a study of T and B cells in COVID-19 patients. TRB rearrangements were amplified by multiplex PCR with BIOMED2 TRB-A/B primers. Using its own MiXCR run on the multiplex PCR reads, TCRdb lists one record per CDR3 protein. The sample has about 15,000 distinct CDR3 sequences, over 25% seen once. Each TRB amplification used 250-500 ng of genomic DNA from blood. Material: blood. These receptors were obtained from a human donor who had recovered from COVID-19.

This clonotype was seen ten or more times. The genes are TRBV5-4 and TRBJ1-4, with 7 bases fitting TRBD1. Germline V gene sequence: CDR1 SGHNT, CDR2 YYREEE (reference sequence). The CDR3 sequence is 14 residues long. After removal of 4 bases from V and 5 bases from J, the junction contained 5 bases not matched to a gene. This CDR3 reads CASSPGQRNEKLFF. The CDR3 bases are TGTGCCAGCAGCCCGGGACAGAGGAATGAAAAACTGTTTTTT.

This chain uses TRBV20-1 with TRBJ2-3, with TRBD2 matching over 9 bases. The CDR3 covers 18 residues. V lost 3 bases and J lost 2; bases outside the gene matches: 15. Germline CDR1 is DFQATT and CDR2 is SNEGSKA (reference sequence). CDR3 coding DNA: TGCAGTGCTAGGGGTATAACGCCGGGACTAGCAGACACAGATACGCAGTATTTT. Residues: CSARGITPGLADTDTQYF.

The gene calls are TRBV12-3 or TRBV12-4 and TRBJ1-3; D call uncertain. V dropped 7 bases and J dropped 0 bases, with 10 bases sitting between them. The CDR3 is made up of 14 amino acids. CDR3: CASMEWGSGNTIYF. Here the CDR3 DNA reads TGTGCCAGCATGGAGTGGGGCTCTGGAAACACCATATATTTT.

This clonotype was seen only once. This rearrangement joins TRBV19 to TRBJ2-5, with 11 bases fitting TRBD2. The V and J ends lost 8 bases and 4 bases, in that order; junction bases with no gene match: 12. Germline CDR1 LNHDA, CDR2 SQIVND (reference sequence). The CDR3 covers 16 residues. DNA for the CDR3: TGTGCCAGTGGTCTAGCGGGGGGTGGGTTTGGAGAGACCCAGTACTTC. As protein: CASGLAGGGFGETQYF.

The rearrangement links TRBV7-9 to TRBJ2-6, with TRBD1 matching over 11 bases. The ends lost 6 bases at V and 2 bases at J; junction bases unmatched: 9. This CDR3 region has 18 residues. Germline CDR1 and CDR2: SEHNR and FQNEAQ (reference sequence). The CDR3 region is CASSWDAGQGAGANVLTF. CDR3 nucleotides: TGTGCCAGCAGTTGGGATGCGGGACAGGGGGCTGGGGCCAACGTCCTGACTTTC.

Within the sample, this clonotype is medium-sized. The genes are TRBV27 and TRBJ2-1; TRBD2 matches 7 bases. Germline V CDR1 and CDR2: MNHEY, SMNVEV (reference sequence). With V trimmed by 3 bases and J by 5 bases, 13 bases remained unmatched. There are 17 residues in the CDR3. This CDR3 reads CASSFGTGTIYHNEQFF. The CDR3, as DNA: TGTGCCAGCAGTTTTGGAACCGGGACTATATATCACAATGAGCAGTTCTTC.

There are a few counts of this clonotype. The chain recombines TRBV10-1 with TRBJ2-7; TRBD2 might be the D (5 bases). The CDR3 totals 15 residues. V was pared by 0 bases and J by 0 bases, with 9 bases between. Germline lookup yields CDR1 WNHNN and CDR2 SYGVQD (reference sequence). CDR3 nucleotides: TGCGCCAGCAGTGAGTCGCCCGGGGACTCCTACGAGCAGTACTTC. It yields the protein CASSESPGDSYEQYF.

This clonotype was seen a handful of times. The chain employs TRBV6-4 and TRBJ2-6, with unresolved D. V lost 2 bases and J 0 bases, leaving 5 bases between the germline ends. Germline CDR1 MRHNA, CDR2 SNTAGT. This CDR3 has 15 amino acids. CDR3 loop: CASSDGSSGANVLTF. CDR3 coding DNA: TGTGCCAGCAGTGACGGTAGCTCTGGGGCCAACGTCCTGACTTTC.

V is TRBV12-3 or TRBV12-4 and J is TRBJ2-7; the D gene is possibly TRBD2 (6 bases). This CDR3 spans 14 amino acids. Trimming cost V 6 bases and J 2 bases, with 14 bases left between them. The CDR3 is CASSRLGGPYEQYF. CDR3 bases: TGTGCCAGCAGCCGGCTGGGGGGACCCTACGAGCAGTACTTC.

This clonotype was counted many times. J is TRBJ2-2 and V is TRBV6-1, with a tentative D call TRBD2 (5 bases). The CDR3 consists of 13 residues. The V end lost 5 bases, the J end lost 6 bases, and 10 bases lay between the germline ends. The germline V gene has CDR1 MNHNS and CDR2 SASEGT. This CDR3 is CASSTRVAGELFF. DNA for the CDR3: TGTGCCAGCAGTACTAGGGTGGCCGGGGAGCTGTTTTTT.

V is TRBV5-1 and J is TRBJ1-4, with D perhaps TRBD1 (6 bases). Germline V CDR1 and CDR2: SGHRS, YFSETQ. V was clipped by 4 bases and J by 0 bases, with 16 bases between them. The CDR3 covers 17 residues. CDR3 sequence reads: CASSQDSRPATNEKLFF. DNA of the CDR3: TGCGCCAGCAGCCAGGACAGCCGACCTGCAACTAATGAAAAACTGTTTTTT.

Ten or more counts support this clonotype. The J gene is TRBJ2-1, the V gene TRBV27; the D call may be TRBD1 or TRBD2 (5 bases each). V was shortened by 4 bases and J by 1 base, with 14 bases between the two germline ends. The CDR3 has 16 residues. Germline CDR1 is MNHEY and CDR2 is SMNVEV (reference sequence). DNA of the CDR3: TGTGCCAGCAGTTACCGAGGGGCGGAGTCCTACAATGAGCAGTTCTTC. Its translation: CASSYRGAESYNEQFF.

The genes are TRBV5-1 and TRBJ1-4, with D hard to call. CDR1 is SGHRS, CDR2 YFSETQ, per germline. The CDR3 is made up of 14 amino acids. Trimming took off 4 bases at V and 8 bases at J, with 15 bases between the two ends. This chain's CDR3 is CASSSGYLREKLFF. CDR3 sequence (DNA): TGCGCCAGCAGCAGTGGGTATCTTAGGGAAAAACTGTTTTTT.

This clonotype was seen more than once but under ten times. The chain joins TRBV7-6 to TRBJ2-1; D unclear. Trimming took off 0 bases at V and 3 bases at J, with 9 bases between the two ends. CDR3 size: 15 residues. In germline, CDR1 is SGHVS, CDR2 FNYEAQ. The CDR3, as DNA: TGTGCCAGCAGCTTAGCGGCGGTTCGCTACAATGAGCAGTTCTTC. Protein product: CASSLAAVRYNEQFF.

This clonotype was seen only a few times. The CDR3 spells CASSPIGQGPNEKLFF. CDR3 DNA sequence: TGTGCCAGCTCACCGATCGGACAGGGGCCTAATGAAAAACTGTTTTTT. The rearrangement uses TRBV18 and TRBJ1-4, with 9 bases fitting TRBD1. Looked up from germline, CDR1 is KGHSH and CDR2 is LQKENI. V gave up 3 bases and J gave up 3 bases; unmatched junction bases: 5. The CDR3 loop spans 16 amino acids.

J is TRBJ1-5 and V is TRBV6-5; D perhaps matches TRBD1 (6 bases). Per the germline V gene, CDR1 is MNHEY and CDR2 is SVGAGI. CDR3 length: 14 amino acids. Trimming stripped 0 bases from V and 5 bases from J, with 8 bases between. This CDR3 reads CASSYSAGDQPQHF. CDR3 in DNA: TGTGCCAGCAGTTACTCGGCAGGGGATCAGCCCCAGCATTTT.

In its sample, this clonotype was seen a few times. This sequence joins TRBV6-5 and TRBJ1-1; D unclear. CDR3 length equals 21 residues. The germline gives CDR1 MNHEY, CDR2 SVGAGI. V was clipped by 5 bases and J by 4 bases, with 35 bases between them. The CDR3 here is CASSPLLFYHFSTPEGTEAFF. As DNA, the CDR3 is TGTGCCAGCAGTCCATTACTCTTCTACCATTTCTCGACCCCAGAGGGCACTGAAGCTTTCTTT.

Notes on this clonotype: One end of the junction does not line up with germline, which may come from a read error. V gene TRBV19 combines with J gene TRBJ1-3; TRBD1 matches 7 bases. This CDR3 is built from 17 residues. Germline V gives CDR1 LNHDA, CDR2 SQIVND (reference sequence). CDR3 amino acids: CASSIRGTVISRNTIYF. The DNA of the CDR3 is TGTGCCAGTAGTATTCGGGGGACAGTGATCTCTAGAAACACCATATATTTT.

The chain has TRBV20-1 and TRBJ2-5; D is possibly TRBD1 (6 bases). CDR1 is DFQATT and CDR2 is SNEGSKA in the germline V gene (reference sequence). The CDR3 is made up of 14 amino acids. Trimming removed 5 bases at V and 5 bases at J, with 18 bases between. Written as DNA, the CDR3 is TGCAGTGCTTCCGAGGATGGGGGCGTGGAGACCCAGTACTTC. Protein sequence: CSASEDGGVETQYF.

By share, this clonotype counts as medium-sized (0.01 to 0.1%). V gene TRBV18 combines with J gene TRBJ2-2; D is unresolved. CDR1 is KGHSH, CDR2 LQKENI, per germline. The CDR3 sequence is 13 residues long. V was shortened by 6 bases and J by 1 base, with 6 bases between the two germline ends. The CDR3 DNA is TGTGCCAGCTCGCCCCTGAACACCGGGGAGCTGTTTTTT. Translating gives CASSPLNTGELFF.

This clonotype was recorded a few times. The CDR3 here is CASKIAGAIGEQYF. DNA of the CDR3: TGTGCCAGCAAAATAGCGGGGGCTATAGGCGAGCAGTACTTC. The chain employs TRBV7-2 and TRBJ2-7; 9 bases are a match to TRBD2. Germline trimming cut 7 bases from V and 6 bases from J; bases unmatched to any gene: 10. The germline V gene encodes CDR1 SGHTA and CDR2 FQGNSA. The CDR3 consists of 14 residues.